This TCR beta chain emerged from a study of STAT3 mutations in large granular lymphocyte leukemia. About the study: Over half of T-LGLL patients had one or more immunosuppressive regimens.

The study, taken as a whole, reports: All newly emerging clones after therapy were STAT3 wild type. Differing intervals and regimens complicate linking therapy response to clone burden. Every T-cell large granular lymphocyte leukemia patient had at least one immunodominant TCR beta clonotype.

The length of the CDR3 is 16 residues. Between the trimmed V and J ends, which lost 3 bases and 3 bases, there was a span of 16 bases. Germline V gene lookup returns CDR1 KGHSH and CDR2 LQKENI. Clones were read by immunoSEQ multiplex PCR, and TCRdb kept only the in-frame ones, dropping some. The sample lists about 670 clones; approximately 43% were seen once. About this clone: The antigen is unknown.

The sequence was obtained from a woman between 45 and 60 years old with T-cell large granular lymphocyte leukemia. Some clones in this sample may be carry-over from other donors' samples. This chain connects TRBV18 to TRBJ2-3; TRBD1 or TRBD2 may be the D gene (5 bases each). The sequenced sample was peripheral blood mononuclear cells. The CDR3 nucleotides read TGTGCCAGCTCACCGGTAGTGGGGCGAGGGACAGATACGCAGTATTTT. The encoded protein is CASSPVVGRGTDTQYF.